This is a list of T cell receptor beta chains from one sample in a study of T cell responses to AZD1222 COVID-19 vaccine. Sequencing was performed with immunoSEQ multiplex PCR; in TCRdb, only in-frame clones are kept and a portion is missing. The table records approximately 150,000 clones, around 88% of them present only once. The starting material was peripheral blood, obtained on day 0 of AZD1222 vaccination. The receptor set was obtained from an adult in good health. CDR3s leave out the opening cysteine and the closing phenylalanine or tryptophan.

J | length | V | CDR3
TRBJ2-2 | 12 | TRBV9 | ASSVEPDTGELF
TRBJ2-2 | 10 | TRBV10-2 | ASSEDLGELF
TRBJ1-5 | 11 | TRBV15 | ATSRDWDQPQH
TRBJ2-3 | 12 | TRBV5-1 | ASSFVRPEDTQY
TRBJ2-1 | 12 | TRBV4-2 | ASSQELARDEQF
TRBJ2-1 | 13 | TRBV24-1 | ATSHAQSGYNEQF
TRBJ1-2 | 11 | TRBV27 | ASSSGTNYGYT
TRBJ2-7 | 12 | TRBV27 | ASRLDRFSYEQY
TRBJ1-1 | 10 | TRBV6-5 | ASSFRDAEAF
TRBJ2-7 | 16 | TRBV3-1/TRBV3-2 | ASSQGWGLGVELNEQY
TRBJ2-1 | 14 | TRBV6-5 | ASSSSSGGAYNEQF
TRBJ2-1 | 14 | TRBV28 | ASTQSLAGGWDEQF
TRBJ2-3 | 13 | TRBV18 | ASSPLGGYTDTQY
TRBJ2-2 | 17 | TRBV6-2/TRBV6-3 | ASSYSTEREGRYTGELF
TRBJ2-6 | 16 | TRBV19 | ASTDTKLGASGANVLT
TRBJ2-1 | 15 | TRBV14 | ASSQTRGGSSSNEQF
TRBJ2-1 | 12 | TRBV5-4 | ASSLEREYNEQF
TRBJ2-7 | 13 | TRBV5-4 | ASSLATGENYEQY
TRBJ1-3 | 13 | TRBV28 | ASSPGPISGNTIY
TRBJ1-6 | 13 | TRBV9 | ASSVADGGGTPLH
TRBJ1-1 | 13 | TRBV19 | ASSMGRGGNTEAF
TRBJ2-7 | 13 | TRBV27 | ASSLTGQAEDEQY
TRBJ2-7 | 10 | TRBV11-3 | ASSRQEYEQY
TRBJ2-7 | 14 | TRBV6-1 | ASSGGTSTARYEQY
TRBJ1-5 | 14 | TRBV28 | ASSSQGAVGNQPQH
TRBJ2-3 | 11 | TRBV7-3 | ASSLSGQSTQY
TRBJ2-1 | 14 | TRBV7-9 | ASSLAVGARDGEQF
TRBJ2-7 | 13 | TRBV6-2/TRBV6-3 | ASSDSYQSSYEQY
TRBJ1-2 | 7 | TRBV7-9 | ASSPNNT
TRBJ2-7 | 12 | TRBV23-1 | ASSQSPVAGEQY
TRBJ2-7 | 16 | TRBV18 | ASSPAGLAGFPSYEQY
TRBJ1-1 | 12 | TRBV15 | ATSSEGFDTEAF
TRBJ2-1 | 14 | TRBV24-1 | ATSDSGGGTYNEQF
TRBJ2-1 | 12 | TRBV19 | ASSIVLATNEQF
TRBJ1-1 | 12 | TRBV10-3 | AISESRGRGEAF
TRBJ1-6 | 14 | TRBV2 | ASRGGRQGTNSPLH
TRBJ2-5 | 13 | TRBV7-6 | ASSLSRAAQETQY
TRBJ1-3 | 13 | TRBV5-1 | ASRRDLLSGNTIY
TRBJ2-7 | 12 | TRBV7-9 | ASSLGGTGVEQY